A single sample is the source of the 6 T cell receptor beta chains below, sequenced in a study of shared clonotypes between healthy human individuals. Cells designated naive CD8 were CD45RO-negative and were positively selected for CCR7, with terminally differentiated effector memory CD45RA+ cells excluded. Assay used: immunoSEQ multiplex PCR; TCRdb lists only in-frame clones, some missing. The sample gives about 2.1 million clones, approximately 92% of which show up once; over 1.5% is in the top ten. The sequencing input was naive CD8+ T cells from PBMCs. All receptors derive from a man in his late teens or twenties in good health. Some clones in this sample may be carry-over from other donors' samples.

V is TRBV9 and J is TRBJ1-1, with no clear D. The CDR3 runs 15 residues. Germline-derived CDR1 and CDR2 are SGDLS and YYNGEE. Trimming pared 3 bases from V and 4 bases from J, leaving 16 bases between. CDR3 DNA: TGTGCCAGCAGCGAATTTCGGGTAGCGGCCACTGAAGCTTTCTTT. Translated: CASSEFRVAATEAFF.

This sequence joins TRBV4-2 and TRBJ2-5; D gene ambiguous. V lost 2 bases to trimming and J lost 2 bases, with 12 bases between them. Per the germline V gene, CDR1 is LGHNA and CDR2 is YNFKEQ. The CDR3 consists of 15 residues. This chain's CDR3 is CASSQRFGLQETQYF. The CDR3 DNA reads as TGTGCCAGCAGCCAACGGTTTGGCTTACAAGAGACCCAGTACTTC.

The CDR3 is CASSLAPEEYGYTF. The CDR3 DNA is TGTGCCAGCAGCTTGGCGCCCGAAGAGTATGGCTACACCTTC. J is TRBJ1-2 and V is TRBV5-4, with D hard to call. The germline V gene encodes CDR1 SGHNT and CDR2 YYREEE (reference sequence). The ends were cut back, 0 bases at V and 5 bases at J, with 11 bases in the middle. The CDR3 length is 14 residues.

The CDR3 nucleotides read TGTGCCAGCAGTGAGCCGACCTCCTTGGGCACAGATACGCAGTATTTT. It is translated as CASSEPTSLGTDTQYF. The chain joins TRBV2 to TRBJ2-3; D remains unclear. Looked up from germline, CDR1 is SNHLY and CDR2 is FYNNEI. V dropped 3 bases and J dropped 1 base, with 14 bases sitting between them. This CDR3 contains 16 residues.

The CDR3 DNA follows: TGTGCCAGCAGCCGAGCTGGGGGAGGGGAGCAGTACTTC. Amino acids: CASSRAGGGEQYF. The chain recombines TRBV7-9 with TRBJ2-7; the match to TRBD2 covers 7 bases. Germline V lookup: CDR1 SEHNR, CDR2 FQNEAQ (reference sequence). CDR3 length: 13 residues. With V trimmed by 5 bases and J by 7 bases, 8 bases remained unmatched.

The V gene is TRBV15, the J gene TRBJ2-7; D may be TRBD1 or TRBD2 (5 bases each). CDR1 is LNHNV, CDR2 YYDKDF, per germline (reference sequence). Deletions cut 5 bases from V and 0 bases from J, with 8 bases between. The CDR3 length is 13 residues. CDR3 bases: TGTGCCACCAGCGGGGACCACTCCTACGAGCAGTACTTC. It encodes CATSGDHSYEQYF.